In this sample, the clone carrying this TCR beta chain turned up a few times. The source of the sample is a study of blood T cells in healthy people across ages. The CDR3 is made up of 12 amino acids. Trimming took off 0 bases at V and 7 bases at J, with 9 bases between the two ends. Germline V gene data show CDR1 as SQVTM and CDR2 as ANQGSEA. With a J-beta primer mix and a sample-barcoded 5' primer, a second PCR ran roughly 6 to 12 cycles. TCRdb re-derived calls from the 5' RACE reads in MiXCR, one entry per CDR3 protein. The sample carries 1.2 million to 1.5 million distinct CDR3 sequences, 59% recorded once.

The rearrangement uses TRBV29-1 and TRBJ1-2; D is unresolved. This TCR derives from a man younger than 35 in good health. The sample consisted of blood. The CDR3 spells CSVEDQMVGYTF. The CDR3 DNA reads as TGCAGCGTTGAAGATCAGATGGTTGGCTACACCTTC. The whole variable domain, filled in from reference TRBV29-1 and TRBJ1-2, reads SAVISQKPSRDICQRGTSLTIQCQVDSQVTMMFWYRQQPGQSLTLIATANQGSEATYESGFVIDKFPISRPNLTFSTLTVSNMSPEDSSIYLCSVEDQMVGYTFGSGTRLTVV.